Presented here are 21 T cell receptor beta chains from one specimen sequenced in a study of OX40 agonist ivuxolimab in advanced cancers. Produced via immunoSEQ multiplex PCR; TCRdb's table is partial and in-frame only. The table has approximately 65,000 clones, about 89% seen once. The source was CD4+ or CD8+ T cells sorted from blood, collected in a trial of the OX40 agonist ivuxolimab. Receptor source: an adult with an advanced solid tumor such as melanoma, head and neck, liver or kidney cancer.

The chain joins TRBV28 to TRBJ2-7, with D uncertain. CDR3 size: 14 residues. Trimming removed 7 bases from V and 3 bases from J, with 16 bases in between. The germline V gene has CDR1 MDHEN and CDR2 SYDVKM. DNA for the CDR3: TGTGCCAGCATGAACCGGATGACCAGCTACGAGCAGTACTTC. Protein: CASMNRMTSYEQYF.

The J gene is TRBJ2-7, the V gene TRBV9; 9 positions match TRBD1. Unmatched junction bases numbered 10, after V lost 2 bases and J lost 4 bases. This CDR3 comprises 16 residues. Germline assignment: CDR1 SGDLS and CDR2 YYNGEE. The DNA for the CDR3 is TGTGCCAGCAGCGTCGCACCGTCTGGACAGGGGTACGAGCAGTACTTC. Protein: CASSVAPSGQGYEQYF.

This chain joins TRBV7-2 and TRBJ1-1; D is ambiguous. Per the germline V gene, CDR1 is SGHTA and CDR2 is FQGNSA. This CDR3 region has 14 residues. Trimming removed 5 bases at V and 0 bases at J, with 10 bases between. The CDR3 DNA follows: TGTGCCAGCAGCATCGGGCTGGTGAACACTGAAGCTTTCTTT. Translation gives CASSIGLVNTEAFF.

This clone was counted between two and nine times. The chain links TRBV10-3 to TRBJ1-4; tentatively, D is TRBD1 (6 bases). The CDR3 length is 16 residues. With 3 bases removed from V and 3 bases from J, the gap between germline ends came to 14 bases. Germline CDR1 reads ENHRY; CDR2 reads SYGVKD. The CDR3 sequence is CAISDSLTGSNEKLFF. CDR3 in DNA: TGTGCCATCAGTGACTCCTTGACAGGCTCTAATGAAAAACTGTTTTTT.

The chain combines TRBV7-2 with TRBJ1-5; 7 nucleotides agree with TRBD1. With 7 bases clipped from V and 3 bases from J, the junction kept 9 bases outside the gene matches. Germline-derived CDR1 and CDR2 are SGHTA and FQGNSA. This CDR3 spans 15 amino acids. Written as DNA, the CDR3 is TGTGCCAGCACCAAACAGGGGACGCCCAATCAGCCCCAGCATTTT. It specifies CASTKQGTPNQPQHF.

For this clone: At one boundary the junction diverges from the germline segment, which might be a read error. The V gene is TRBV4-1, the J gene TRBJ2-5; D not certain. Germline V gene data show CDR1 as MGHRA and CDR2 as YSYEKL. This CDR3 comprises 16 residues. DNA for the CDR3: TGCGCCAGCAGCCCCCTCAGGATTGAAAACCAGGAGACCCAGTACTTC. Encoded protein: CASSPLRIENQETQYF.

The rearrangement joins TRBV5-1 to TRBJ1-2; D is possibly TRBD1 (5 bases). Germline-derived CDR1 and CDR2 are SGHRS and YFSETQ. Trimming left V 4 bases short and J 0 bases short, with 10 bases between. CDR3 length: 14 residues. In DNA form, the CDR3 reads TGCGCCAGCAGCCTAGAGACAGCTAACTATGGCTACACCTTC. It encodes CASSLETANYGYTF.

The chain employs TRBV27 and TRBJ2-5; D uncertain. Germline V gene sequence: CDR1 MNHEY, CDR2 SMNVEV (reference sequence). The CDR3 runs 13 residues. V was cut by 3 bases and J by 5 bases, with 10 bases left in between. The DNA of the CDR3 is TGTGCCAGCAGTTTCTCGGGCCCCGAGACCCAGTACTTC. Residues: CASSFSGPETQYF.

CDR3 sequence: CASSPQVAYGYTF. The CDR3 coding sequence is TGTGCCAGCAGTCCACAGGTGGCCTATGGCTACACCTTC. The chain carries TRBV5-8 and TRBJ1-2; D may be TRBD1 (5 bases). The CDR3 consists of 13 residues. Per the germline V gene, CDR1 is SGHTS and CDR2 is YDEGEE. V lost 5 bases and J lost 4, with 12 bases in between.

The chain couples TRBV6-6 to TRBJ2-5; TRBD2 is a possible D gene (6 bases). Germline CDR1 is MNHNY and CDR2 is SVGAGI (reference sequence). The V gene lost 1 base and the J gene lost 4 bases, with 7 bases spanning the gap. The CDR3 loop spans 13 amino acids. As DNA, the CDR3 is TGTGCCAGCAGTTACTTCGGGGGAGAGACCCAGTACTTC. Translation gives CASSYFGGETQYF.

This chain uses TRBV4-1 with TRBJ2-1, with 10 bases aligning to TRBD2. V was pared by 2 bases and J by 0 bases, with 4 bases of the junction left unmatched. Germline CDR1 reads MGHRA; CDR2 reads YSYEKL. The CDR3 sequence is 17 residues long. CDR3 sequence: CASSQSSGRLSYNEQFF. The CDR3 DNA is TGCGCCAGCAGCCAATCTAGCGGGAGACTCTCCTACAATGAGCAGTTCTTC.

V gene TRBV28 combines with J gene TRBJ2-7; possible D gene TRBD2, 7 bases. The CDR3 spans 15 residues. Germline V gene data show CDR1 as MDHEN and CDR2 as SYDVKM. Trimming took 6 bases from V and 4 from J, leaving 19 bases between them. CDR3 sequence: CASSGVWGGEYEQYF. CDR3 bases: TGTGCCAGCAGCGGCGTTTGGGGGGGCGAATACGAGCAGTACTTC.

The V and J genes are TRBV18 and TRBJ1-5; D call uncertain. The V end lost 4 bases, the J end lost 5 bases, and 9 bases lay between the germline ends. CDR1 is KGHSH and CDR2 is LQKENI in the germline V gene. The CDR3 runs to 13 residues. The CDR3, as DNA: TGTGCCAGCTCACAGGGAAGCGATCAGCCCCAGCATTTT. Amino acid sequence: CASSQGSDQPQHF. Full variable domain (missing parts from reference TRBV18 and TRBJ1-5): NAGVMQNPRHLVRRRGQEARLRCSPMKGHSHVYWYRQLPEEGLKFMVYLQKENIIDESGMPKERFSAEFPKEGPSILRIQQVVRGDSAAYFCASSQGSDQPQHFGDGTRLSIL.

The chain uses TRBV19 and TRBJ1-1; 10 positions agree with TRBD1. The germline CDR1 and CDR2 sequences are LNHDA and SQIVND (reference sequence). The CDR3 contains 15 residues. V lost 8 bases to trimming and J lost 1 base; unmatched junction nucleotides: 7. CDR3 loop: CASQDRGRSNTEAFF. The CDR3, as DNA: TGTGCCAGTCAAGACAGGGGGCGTTCGAACACTGAAGCTTTCTTT.

The sample holds a few counts of this clone. The rearrangement uses TRBV15 and TRBJ1-5; D gene unclear. The CDR3 runs to 14 residues. CDR1 and CDR2 from the germline V gene are LNHNV and YYDKDF (reference sequence). The V end lost 0 bases, the J end lost 7 bases, and 10 bases lay between the germline ends. The CDR3 loop is CATSRDHVRQPQHF. In DNA form, the CDR3 reads TGTGCCACCAGCAGAGATCATGTCCGGCAGCCCCAGCATTTT. The full variable domain, in which reference TRBV15 and TRBJ1-5 provide the parts outside the CDR3, is DAMVIQNPRYQVTQFGKPVTLSCSQTLNHNVMYWYQQKSSQAPKLLFHYYDKDFNNEADTPDNFQSRRPNTSFCFLDIRSPGLGDTAMYLCATSRDHVRQPQHFGDGTRLSIL.

About this clone: One end of the junction fails to match germline, which may point to a read error. The V call is TRBV5-4, the J call TRBJ2-1, with TRBD2 identical over 10 bases. Germline V gene sequence: CDR1 SGHNT, CDR2 YYREEE (reference sequence). CDR3 length equals 16 residues. The CDR3 here is CASSLTSGVFYDEQFF. Written as DNA, the CDR3 is TGTGCCAGCAGCTTGACTAGCGGGGTATTCTACGATGAGCAGTTCTTC.

The CDR3 DNA is TGTGCCAGCAGACTCTCGGCCGGCGACAGGACCACTGAAGCTTTCTTT. Translating gives CASRLSAGDRTTEAFF. V gene TRBV28 combines with J gene TRBJ1-1, with TRBD1 as a possible D gene (6 bases). Trimming left V 6 bases short and J 4 bases short, with 21 bases between. The V gene's germline CDR1 is MDHEN and CDR2 SYDVKM. The CDR3 loop spans 16 amino acids.

This chain joins TRBV7-9 and TRBJ2-2, with TRBD2 identical over 10 bases. Germline V gene sequence: CDR1 SEHNR, CDR2 FQNEAQ (reference sequence). J gave up 5 bases and V 3 bases, and 3 bases lay outside the gene matches. This CDR3 contains 15 residues. CDR3 residues: CASSFISGRTGELFF. The CDR3 DNA follows: TGTGCCAGCAGCTTTATTAGCGGGAGGACCGGGGAGCTGTTTTTT. Using reference TRBV7-9 and TRBJ2-2 for the parts outside the CDR3, the full variable domain is DTGVSQNPRHKITKRGQNVTFRCDPISEHNRLYWYRQTLGQGPEFLTYFQNEAQLEKSRLLSDRFSAERPKGSFSTLEIQRTEQGDSAMYLCASSFISGRTGELFFGEGSRLTVL.

This chain joins TRBV6-1 and TRBJ2-1; D is perhaps TRBD1 (5 bases). The CDR3 loop spans 12 amino acids. The germline CDR1 and CDR2 sequences are MNHNS and SASEGT. Here the CDR3 reads CASRTFPGEQFF. In DNA form, the CDR3 reads TGTGCATCTCGGACATTTCCGGGTGAGCAGTTCTTC.

V and J are TRBV2 and TRBJ1-1; a possible D gene is TRBD1 (6 bases). Germline CDR1 reads SNHLY; CDR2 reads FYNNEI. Trimming pared 4 bases from V and 2 bases from J, leaving 14 bases between. The CDR3 is 15 residues long. The CDR3 DNA sequence: TGTGCCAGCAGTGCCGAACAACAGGGCAACACTGAAGCTTTCTTT. Its protein product is CASSAEQQGNTEAFF.

V and J are TRBV18 and TRBJ2-5; the D gene is possibly TRBD2 (6 bases). V was pared by 3 bases and J by 5 bases, with 13 bases between. This CDR3 has 14 residues. Germline lookup yields CDR1 KGHSH and CDR2 LQKENI. The DNA of the CDR3 is TGTGCCAGCTCACCCGAGACTAGAGGGGAGACCCAGTACTTC. Its translation: CASSPETRGETQYF.